The entry below gives a single T cell receptor (beta chain) sequence along with its context. These data come from a study of blood T cell repertoires in COVID-19. Background on the study: Collection of acute and convalescent COVID-19 samples took place in the United States, Italy and Spain. PBMCs, B-cell-depleted T cells, or T cells provided the cDNA or gDNA that made up the material.

The CDR3 has 14 amino acids. CDR1 MDHEN and CDR2 SYDVKM come from the germline V gene. Germline trimming cut 6 bases from V and 1 base from J; bases unmatched to any gene: 5. Sequencing was performed with immunoSEQ multiplex PCR; in TCRdb, only in-frame clones are kept and a portion is missing. The sample shows 250,000 or so clones, more than 70% of them seen only once. The TCR sequence derives from a man older than 75 with acute or convalescent COVID-19. This chain links TRBV28 with TRBJ1-1, with TRBD1 identical over 7 bases. What was sequenced was peripheral blood. In nucleotides, the CDR3 is TGTGCCAGCAGAGCCGCAGGGGGGAACACTGAAGCTTTCTTT. Protein sequence: CASRAAGGNTEAFF. Full variable domain (outside the CDR3, taken from reference TRBV28 and TRBJ1-1): DVKVTQSSRYLVKRTGEKVFLECVQDMDHENMFWYRQDPGLGLRLIYFSYDVKMKEKGDIPEGYSVSREKKERFSLILESASTNQTSMYLCASRAAGGNTEAFFGQGTRLTVV.